This T cell receptor beta chain is drawn from a study of human T cells and chemical hapten exposure. Study-wide points: Correlating positively with patch test score were the PT1 expanded TCR counts.

The V gene's germline CDR1 is SGHVS and CDR2 FNYEAQ. The V end lost 0 bases, the J end lost 2 bases, and 12 bases lay between the germline ends. The CDR3 length is 16 residues. Details on this clonotype: The antigen remains unidentified.

One entry per CDR3 protein, called by TCRdb with MiXCR from the RACE reads. Altogether 65,000 to 95,000 distinct CDR3 sequences are present, around 11% being singletons, with the ten largest covering roughly 4%. As for time point: patch test 1, 2 weeks after DPC sensitization. As for treatment: therapeutic diphenylcyclopropenone sensitization with weekly scalp DPC. The study drew its donors from alopecia patients who were 18 to 70 years old and suitable for DPC. Source: whole blood, taken in connection with sensitization to the hapten diphenylcyclopropenone (DPC). The chain recombines TRBV7-6 with TRBJ2-3; possibly TRBD1 for D (6 bases). This TCR derives from a woman aged 55-75 years with alopecia areata. Some clones in this sample may be carry-over from other donors' samples. DNA of the CDR3: TGTGCCAGCAGCTTAGCTCTCACAGGGATCACAGATACGCAGTATTTT. It specifies CASSLALTGITDTQYF.